One sample yielded the 27 T cell receptor beta chains listed below, sequenced in a study of blood T cell repertoires in COVID-19. This table comes from immunoSEQ multiplex PCR, and its TCRdb copy is limited to in-frame clones, with some not included. This table holds 31,000 or so clones, about 91% found once. The sample consisted of peripheral blood. All receptors come from a man at least 80 years old with acute or convalescent COVID-19.

The chain is built from TRBV3-1 (or the pseudogene TRBV3-2) and TRBJ1-5, with 9 bases matching TRBD1. V gave up 1 base and J gave up 7 bases; unmatched junction bases: 5. This CDR3 has 15 residues. The germline CDR1 and CDR2 sequences are LGHDT and YNNKEL (reference sequence). The CDR3 region has the DNA TGTGCCAGCAGCCAAGTACAGGGGGCCGGGCAGCCCCAGCATTTT. The encoded protein is CASSQVQGAGQPQHF.

The chain couples TRBV13 to TRBJ2-5, with TRBD1 identical over 10 bases. V trimming: 5 bases; J trimming: 3 bases; junction bases outside the gene matches: 12. The germline V gene encodes CDR1 PRHDT and CDR2 FYEKMQ (reference sequence). The CDR3 length is 17 residues. CDR3 in amino acids: CASSLYQPGQGKETQYF. Here the CDR3 DNA reads TGTGCCAGCAGCCTATACCAACCGGGACAGGGGAAAGAGACCCAGTACTTC.

The chain employs TRBV11-3 and TRBJ2-1; D is possibly TRBD1 (6 bases). This CDR3 is built from 13 residues. V lost 10 bases and J 5 bases, leaving 15 bases between the germline ends. Germline CDR1 and CDR2: SGHNT and YENEEA. CDR3 sequence (DNA): TGTGCCACGTCGGGACAAATAAACAATGAGCAGTTCTTC. Its protein is CATSGQINNEQFF.

The chain is built from TRBV28 and TRBJ2-4, with D possibly matching TRBD2 (7 bases). Germline values: CDR1 MDHEN, CDR2 SYDVKM. Trimming stripped 4 bases from V and 7 bases from J, with 17 bases between. This CDR3 region has 15 residues. Here the CDR3 reads CASSSPRGGRNIQYF. CDR3 DNA: TGTGCCAGCAGTTCCCCCAGGGGAGGGCGGAACATTCAGTACTTC. Based on the CDR3 plus reference TRBV28 and TRBJ2-4, the full variable domain is DVKVTQSSRYLVKRTGEKVFLECVQDMDHENMFWYRQDPGLGLRLIYFSYDVKMKEKGDIPEGYSVSREKKERFSLILESASTNQTSMYLCASSSPRGGRNIQYFGAGTRLSVL.

This chain connects TRBV7-2 to TRBJ2-1, with D uncertain. This CDR3 is 14 amino acids long. CDR1 is SGHTA, CDR2 FQGNSA, per germline. Between the trimmed V and J ends, which lost 1 base and 6 bases, there was a span of 10 bases. The chain's CDR3 is CASSLESSSNEQFF. CDR3 sequence (DNA): TGTGCCAGCAGCTTAGAGTCCAGTTCCAATGAGCAGTTCTTC.

The chain couples TRBV6-5 to TRBJ2-7, with 10 bases matching TRBD1. The CDR3 loop spans 15 amino acids. Germline CDR1 and CDR2: MNHEY and SVGAGI. The ends lost 3 bases at V and 6 bases at J; junction bases unmatched: 8. CDR3 residues: CASSYSGTGVSEQYF. The CDR3 DNA is TGTGCCAGCAGTTATTCCGGGACAGGGGTATCCGAGCAGTACTTC.

This clone was counted only a few times. One end of the junction is discordant with germline, which a read error may explain. This chain joins TRBV6-1 and TRBJ1-5, with TRBD1 as a possible D gene (5 bases). Germline assignment: CDR1 MNHNS and CDR2 SASEGT. The length of the CDR3 is 15 residues. The CDR3 region has the DNA TGTGCCAGCAGGGAAGGTGCAGGGTGGAATCAGCCCCAGCATTTT. Its translation: CASREGAGWNQPQHF.

The gene calls are TRBV18 and TRBJ1-2; tentative D call: TRBD1 (5 bases). The germline gives CDR1 KGHSH, CDR2 LQKENI. Trimming removed 0 bases from V and 2 bases from J, with 19 bases in between. The CDR3 spans 18 residues. CDR3 nucleotides: TGTGCCAGCTCACCACCGGGGACTGGAACGTATGGCAACTATGGCTACACCTTC. Translation gives CASSPPGTGTYGNYGYTF.

V usage is TRBV19 and J usage is TRBJ1-2; the match to TRBD1 covers 9 bases. V trimming: 6 bases; J trimming: 4 bases; junction bases outside the gene matches: 6. Germline CDR1 and CDR2: LNHDA and SQIVND (reference sequence). This CDR3 spans 14 amino acids. The chain's CDR3 is CASRKDRGTYGYTF. For the CDR3, the DNA is TGTGCCAGTAGAAAGGACAGGGGCACCTATGGCTACACCTTC.

The V gene is TRBV2, the J gene TRBJ1-1, with 7 positions matching TRBD1. CDR1 is SNHLY, CDR2 FYNNEI, per germline. V shed 3 bases and J 1 base; nucleotides not matched to a gene: 5. CDR3 length: 15 amino acids. In DNA form, the CDR3 reads TGTGCCAGCAGTGACCAGGGGGTCAGGAACACTGAAGCTTTCTTT. Its translation is CASSDQGVRNTEAFF. The variable domain in full, completed from reference TRBV2 and TRBJ1-1, reads EPEVTQTPSHQVTQMGQEVILRCVPISNHLYFYWYRQILGQKVEFLVSFYNNEISEKSEIFDDQFSVERPDGSNFTLKIRSTKLEDSAMYFCASSDQGVRNTEAFFGQGTRLTVV.

The J gene is TRBJ1-2, the V gene TRBV14, with 8 bases matching TRBD1. Losses at the gene ends were 5 bases for V and 8 bases for J; bases not matched to a gene: 13. Germline assignment: CDR1 SGHDN and CDR2 FVKESK. The length of the CDR3 is 15 residues. The CDR3 spells CASSSSGTGGNGYTF. The CDR3 DNA sequence: TGTGCCAGCAGCAGCTCCGGGACAGGAGGGAACGGCTACACCTTC.

The chain employs TRBV6-6 and TRBJ2-7; D remains ambiguous. The CDR3 runs 13 residues. From germline, CDR1 is MNHNY and CDR2 SVGAGI (reference sequence). Deletions cut 2 bases from V and 3 bases from J, with 8 bases between. This CDR3 is CASSYPPFYEQYF. The DNA for the CDR3 is TGTGCCAGCAGTTACCCCCCGTTCTACGAGCAGTACTTC.

This clone was seen once. The gene calls are TRBV10-3 and TRBJ2-7, with 11 bases aligning to TRBD2. The germline V gene has CDR1 ENHRY and CDR2 SYGVKD. The CDR3 covers 16 residues. The junction had 9 bases not matched to a gene; V was cut back by 2 bases and J by 6 bases. CDR3 in DNA: TGTGCCATCAGTGAGGGTAGCGGGAGGGCCGGCCCCGAGCAGTACTTC. It yields the protein CAISEGSGRAGPEQYF.

This chain joins TRBV10-3 and TRBJ1-6; D is ambiguous. The CDR3 consists of 15 residues. Germline CDR1 reads ENHRY; CDR2 reads SYGVKD. V lost 0 bases, J lost 5 bases, and 8 bases lay in between. CDR3 nucleotides: TGTGCCATCAGTGAGTCGTGGCAAAATAATTCACCCCTCCACTTT. Translation: CAISESWQNNSPLHF.

The chain is built from TRBV11-2 and TRBJ1-4; 7 nucleotides agree with TRBD1. Germline trimming cut 6 bases from V and 7 bases from J; bases unmatched to any gene: 8. This CDR3 comprises 14 residues. Germline CDR1 and CDR2: SGHAT and FQNNGV. The DNA of the CDR3 is TGTGCCAGCAGAGACAGGGTTAAGTCTGAAAAACTGTTTTTT. Protein: CASRDRVKSEKLFF.

The rearrangement joins TRBV5-1 to TRBJ2-1; TRBD2 matches 9 bases. V trimming: 0 bases; J trimming: 3 bases; junction bases outside the gene matches: 13. Germline CDR1 is SGHRS and CDR2 is YFSETQ. The CDR3 is 19 amino acids. The CDR3 here is CASSLEGVSGSLSYNEQFF. CDR3 sequence (DNA): TGCGCCAGCAGCTTGGAGGGTGTTAGCGGGAGTCTCAGCTACAATGAGCAGTTCTTC.

The chain links TRBV28 to TRBJ2-3; perhaps TRBD1 as D (6 bases). This CDR3 contains 14 residues. V lost 8 bases and J 6 bases, leaving 18 bases between the germline ends. Germline assignment: CDR1 MDHEN and CDR2 SYDVKM. This CDR3 reads CASHNFGQMDTQYF. In DNA form, the CDR3 reads TGTGCCAGCCATAACTTTGGACAGATGGATACGCAGTATTTT.

A single count supports this clone. The CDR3 coding sequence is TGTGCCTGGATCTCCACCGTGGGCTCCAGCCTATATGGCTACACCTTC. Amino acids: CAWISTVGSSLYGYTF. The rearrangement links TRBV30 to TRBJ1-2; D unresolved. Germline CDR1 GTSNPN, CDR2 SVGIG (reference sequence). This CDR3 region has 16 residues. Trimming cost V 4 bases and J 5 bases, with 23 bases left between them.

The chain links TRBV10-3 to TRBJ1-1, with a weak D call TRBD1 (6 bases). The V end was cut by 6 bases, the J end by 8 bases, with 25 bases between. The CDR3 is 16 residues long. Germline values: CDR1 ENHRY, CDR2 SYGVKD. The chain's CDR3 is CAIRQRGGHRAWEAFF. The DNA for the CDR3 is TGTGCCATCAGGCAAAGGGGGGGACATAGAGCCTGGGAAGCTTTCTTT.

V gene TRBV14 combines with J gene TRBJ2-5; a possible D gene is TRBD2 (6 bases). The CDR3 extends over 15 amino acids. Germline CDR1 SGHDN, CDR2 FVKESK. Trimming removed 3 bases from V and 2 bases from J, with 13 bases in between. CDR3 amino acids: CASSQWRGLQETQYF. CDR3 in DNA: TGTGCCAGCAGCCAGTGGCGGGGTCTTCAAGAGACCCAGTACTTC.

V usage is TRBV1 and J usage is TRBJ2-7; TRBD2 is the table's D call and was not checked against the DNA. TRBV1 is annotated as a pseudogene. CDR3 size: 19 residues. The CDR3 bases are TGCACCAGCAGCCAAGATAAGCGGGCTAGCGCCTTAGCCTCCTACGAGCAGTACTTC. Protein product: CTSSQDKRASALASYEQYF.

The chain links TRBV18 to TRBJ2-5, with 7 bases identical to TRBD1. CDR1 is KGHSH and CDR2 is LQKENI in the germline V gene. CDR3 length: 13 residues. Trimming at V came to 6 bases and at J to 2 bases, leaving 3 bases not matched to a gene. CDR3 sequence: CASSSGGQETQYF. The DNA of the CDR3 is TGTGCCAGCTCCTCAGGGGGTCAAGAGACCCAGTACTTC.

This chain uses TRBV5-1 with TRBJ1-5, with a tentative D call TRBD1 (5 bases). The CDR3 contains 14 residues. CDR1 is SGHRS and CDR2 is YFSETQ in the germline V gene. The V end lost 4 bases, the J end lost 3 bases, and 11 bases lay between the germline ends. The CDR3 sequence is CASSLQGDNQPQHF. The CDR3 nucleotides are TGCGCCAGCAGCCTGCAAGGGGACAATCAGCCCCAGCATTTT.

The chain combines TRBV19 with TRBJ2-1; TRBD2 matches 8 bases. Germline trimming cut 5 bases from V and 0 bases from J; bases unmatched to any gene: 9. Germline lookup yields CDR1 LNHDA and CDR2 SQIVND (reference sequence). The CDR3 loop spans 17 amino acids. The CDR3 region is CASSGISGVSSYNEQFF. The CDR3, as DNA: TGTGCCAGTAGTGGAATTAGCGGGGTAAGCTCCTACAATGAGCAGTTCTTC.

This clone was observed a single time. V gene TRBV7-9 combines with J gene TRBJ1-6; no definite D call. Germline loops: CDR1 SEHNR, CDR2 FQNEAQ (reference sequence). The CDR3 loop spans 14 amino acids. The V and J ends lost 2 bases and 7 bases respectively, with 9 bases between them. Here the CDR3 DNA reads TGTGCCAGCAGCTTATCCTCCGAGAATTCACCCCTCCACTTT. As protein: CASSLSSENSPLHF.

The chain employs TRBV5-4 and TRBJ1-2, with D hard to call. Trimming took 4 bases from V and 4 from J, leaving 14 bases between them. The length of the CDR3 is 14 residues. Per germline, CDR1 SGHNT and CDR2 YYREEE (reference sequence). The CDR3 region is CASSRGGAIYGYTF. CDR3 sequence (DNA): TGTGCCAGCAGCCGAGGCGGTGCCATCTATGGCTACACCTTC.

This clone is categorized as medium-sized. The chain carries TRBV15 and TRBJ2-5; D is possibly TRBD2 (6 bases). V was cut by 3 bases and J by 5 bases, with 10 bases left in between. Germline V gene lookup returns CDR1 LNHNV and CDR2 YYDKDF (reference sequence). This CDR3 comprises 13 residues. This chain's CDR3 is CATSSNGGETQYF. As DNA, the CDR3 is TGTGCCACCAGCAGCAACGGAGGGGAGACCCAGTACTTC.